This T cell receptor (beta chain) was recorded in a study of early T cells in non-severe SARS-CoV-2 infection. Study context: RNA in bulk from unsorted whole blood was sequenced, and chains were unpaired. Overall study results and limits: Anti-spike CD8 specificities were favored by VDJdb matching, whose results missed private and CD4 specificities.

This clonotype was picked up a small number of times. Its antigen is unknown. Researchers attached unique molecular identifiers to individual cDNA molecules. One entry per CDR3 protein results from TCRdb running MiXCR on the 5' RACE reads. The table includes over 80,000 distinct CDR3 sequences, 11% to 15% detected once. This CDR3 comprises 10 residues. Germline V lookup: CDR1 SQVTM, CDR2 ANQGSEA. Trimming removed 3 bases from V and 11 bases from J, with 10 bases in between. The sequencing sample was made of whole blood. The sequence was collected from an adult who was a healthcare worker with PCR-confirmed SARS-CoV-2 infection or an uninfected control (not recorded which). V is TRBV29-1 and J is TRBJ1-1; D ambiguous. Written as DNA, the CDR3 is TGCAGCGTTGAGTTAATCCAGGCTTTCTTT. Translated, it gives CSVELIQAFF.